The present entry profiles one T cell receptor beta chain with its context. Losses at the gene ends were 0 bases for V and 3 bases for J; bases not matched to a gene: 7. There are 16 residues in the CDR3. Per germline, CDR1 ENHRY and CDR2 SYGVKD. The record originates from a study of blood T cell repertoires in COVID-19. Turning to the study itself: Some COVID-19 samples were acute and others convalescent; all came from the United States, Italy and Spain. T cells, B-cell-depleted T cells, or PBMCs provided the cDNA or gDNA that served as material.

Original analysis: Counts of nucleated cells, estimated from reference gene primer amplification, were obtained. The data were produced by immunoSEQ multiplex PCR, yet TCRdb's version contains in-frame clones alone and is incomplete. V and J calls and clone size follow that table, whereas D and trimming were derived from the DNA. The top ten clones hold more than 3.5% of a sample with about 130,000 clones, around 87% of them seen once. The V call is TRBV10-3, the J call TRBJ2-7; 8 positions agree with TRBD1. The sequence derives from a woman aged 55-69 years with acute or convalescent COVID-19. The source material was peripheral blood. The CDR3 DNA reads TGTGCCATCAGTGAGTCCGGGACAGGAGGGGACTACGAGCAGTACTTC. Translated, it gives CAISESGTGGDYEQYF.